This TCR beta chain comes out of a study of radiation and T cells in renal cell carcinoma. Time point of the sample: blood 4 weeks post-SBRT, at nephrectomy. Treatment indicated: 15 Gy SBRT to primary tumor, nephrectomy 4 weeks later. This clone was seen a few times. Sequencing was performed with immunoSEQ multiplex PCR; in TCRdb, only in-frame clones are kept and a portion is missing. The sample contains about 86,000 clones, around 81% of which appear only once. The length of the CDR3 is 13 residues. CDR1 MNHEY and CDR2 SVGAGI come from the germline V gene. V lost 2 bases to trimming and J lost 3 bases, with 7 bases between them.

The starting material was blood, obtained from a patient whose treatment included radiotherapy and nephrectomy. The rearrangement links TRBV6-5 to TRBJ1-1; D is unclear. The source is a man between 50 and 59 years old with renal cell carcinoma. The chain's CDR3 is CASSYGRYTEAFF. The CDR3 DNA reads as TGTGCCAGCAGTTACGGGCGCTACACTGAAGCTTTCTTT.